This T cell receptor beta chain was sequenced for a study of cytomegalovirus exposure and HLA in healthy donors. Of note for this clone: Its antigen is unidentified.

The germline CDR1 and CDR2 sequences are SGHDT and YYEEEE. Trimming pared 4 bases from V and 5 bases from J, leaving 12 bases between. The CDR3 spans 13 residues. Participants comprised healthy donors of bone marrow. General study findings and limits: Later on, an analysis tied 18,000 or so TCR beta sequences to HLA alleles at 0.05 false discovery rate. An analysis was carried out at a later point. It showed that HLA-associated TCR beta chains were more clonally expanded than equally common non-associated chains. Some V segments, TRBV6-2 and TRBV6-3 among them, were indistinguishable and were therefore excluded.

PCR employed 60 Vbeta and 13 Jbeta primers. Some clones are missing from TCRdb's copy, which holds only in-frame ones; the method was immunoSEQ multiplex PCR. The data contain 150,000 to 200,000 clones, around 75% of them singletons. Sequences were obtained from PBMCs. The chain combines TRBV5-6 with TRBJ2-5; TRBD2 is a possible D gene (6 bases). The sequence came from a woman aged 25 to 39 in good health and CMV-seronegative. The CDR3 region is CASSPTRRETQYF. CDR3 nucleotides: TGTGCCAGCAGCCCGACTAGGAGGGAGACCCAGTACTTC.